A single sample is the source of the 12 T cell receptor beta chains below, sequenced in a study of PD-L1 blockade in urothelial cancer. Specified time point: peripheral blood 6 weeks after treatment start. Some clones are missing from TCRdb's copy, which holds only in-frame ones; the method was immunoSEQ multiplex PCR. There are around 100,000 clones in the sample; 85% to 95% occur only once, and approximately 3.8% lies in the top ten. The specimen comprised PBMCs, sampled around atezolizumab (anti-PD-L1) treatment. The receptors stem from a man in his 60s with urothelial cancer.

The J gene is TRBJ1-1, the V gene TRBV2; possibly TRBD1 for D (5 bases). The length of the CDR3 is 14 residues. Trimming cost V 8 bases and J 6 bases, with 19 bases left between them. Germline CDR1 reads SNHLY; CDR2 reads FYNNEI. The CDR3 reads CASLFWGGLAEAFF. The CDR3 DNA sequence: TGTGCCAGCTTATTTTGGGGGGGATTGGCTGAAGCTTTCTTT.

As to this clone: A junction end diverges from the germline sequence, so it may reflect a read error. The CDR3 DNA is TGTGCCGGCAGCCTTAGAAGCACAGATACGCAGTATTTT. The encoded protein is CAGSLRSTDTQYF. The chain joins TRBV28 to TRBJ2-3; unclear D gene. Germline CDR1 and CDR2: MDHEN and SYDVKM. CDR3 length: 13 residues.

V is TRBV9 and J is TRBJ1-2, with 7 bases aligning to TRBD1. Germline lookup yields CDR1 SGDLS and CDR2 YYNGEE. V shed 4 bases, J shed 6 bases, and the junction held 9 bases outside the gene matches. This CDR3 spans 14 amino acids. CDR3 loop: CASSLSGTEDGYTF. Here the CDR3 DNA reads TGTGCCAGCAGCCTATCCGGGACAGAGGATGGCTACACCTTC.

The chain uses TRBV11-1 and TRBJ1-2; TRBD1 agrees at 10 bases. The CDR3 is 13 amino acids. V was clipped by 4 bases and J by 13 bases; unmatched bases: 9. The germline gives CDR1 SGHAT, CDR2 FQDESV (reference sequence). For the CDR3, the DNA is TGTGCCAGCAGCTCGCGGTTGACAGGGGGCACCACCTTC. Amino acid sequence: CASSSRLTGGTTF.

The rearrangement uses TRBV4-3 and TRBJ2-6; D is undetermined. Germline-derived CDR1 and CDR2 are LGHNA and YSLEER. The CDR3 is made up of 16 amino acids. Trimming left V 4 bases short and J 0 bases short, with 10 bases between. CDR3 DNA sequence: TGCGCCAGCAGCCTTGAGGTCGGCTCTGGGGCCAACGTCCTGACTTTC. This encodes CASSLEVGSGANVLTF.

The rearrangement uses TRBV19 and TRBJ2-2; 9 bases align to TRBD1. The V gene's germline CDR1 is LNHDA and CDR2 SQIVND (reference sequence). The J segment lost 5 bases and the V segment lost 3 bases, leaving 7 bases of the junction unmatched. This CDR3 has 16 residues. CDR3 DNA sequence: TGTGCCAGTAGTATGTCAGGGACAGGGTCTACCGGGGAGCTGTTTTTT. This encodes CASSMSGTGSTGELFF.

DNA for the CDR3: TGCGCCAGCAGCTTAACAGCGGGAGGAAGTTTAAATGAGCAGTTCTTC. Its translation: CASSLTAGGSLNEQFF. This chain joins TRBV5-1 and TRBJ2-1, with TRBD2 identical over 9 bases. CDR1 and CDR2 (germline): SGHRS, YFSETQ. This CDR3 spans 16 amino acids. Trimming removed 2 bases from V and 7 bases from J; junction bases left unmatched: 10. The complete variable domain, with remaining parts taken from reference TRBV5-1 and TRBJ2-1, reads KAGVTQTPRYLIKTRGQQVTLSCSPISGHRSVSWYQQTPGQGLQFLFEYFSETQRNKGNFPGRFSGRQFSNSRSEMNVSTLELGDSALYLCASSLTAGGSLNEQFFGPGTRLTVL.

The chain couples TRBV7-2 to TRBJ2-3; unclear D gene. The germline gives CDR1 SGHTA, CDR2 FQGNSA. The CDR3 runs 14 residues. The V end lost 3 bases, the J end lost 4 bases, and 11 bases lay between the germline ends. The CDR3 DNA follows: TGTGCCAGCAGCTTGCAGAAGTCCCCAGATACGCAGTATTTT. The encoded protein is CASSLQKSPDTQYF. Variable domain in full (rest from reference TRBV7-2 and TRBJ2-3): GAGVSQSPSNKVTEKGKDVELRCDPISGHTALYWYRQSLGQGLEFLIYFQGNSAPDKSGLPSDRFSAERTGGSVSTLTIQRTQQEDSAVYLCASSLQKSPDTQYFGPGTRLTVL.

This chain links TRBV5-4 with TRBJ1-3, with 7 bases aligning to TRBD1. Germline V gene sequence: CDR1 SGHNT, CDR2 YYREEE (reference sequence). The CDR3 totals 16 residues. The J segment lost 0 bases and the V segment lost 4 bases, leaving 7 bases of the junction unmatched. DNA for the CDR3: TGTGCCAGCAGCACGAGGACAGGTGGCTCTGGAAACACCATATATTTT. Translating it yields CASSTRTGGSGNTIYF.

The CDR3 sequence: CASRNRGGTEAFF. CDR3 in DNA: TGTGCCAGCAGAAACAGGGGAGGTACTGAAGCTTTCTTT. This chain links TRBV2 with TRBJ1-1, with 7 nucleotides matching TRBD1. This CDR3 has 13 residues. Per the germline V gene, CDR1 is SNHLY and CDR2 is FYNNEI. V was pared by 6 bases and J by 5 bases, with 6 bases of the junction left unmatched.

The rearrangement joins TRBV7-7 to TRBJ1-2; D call uncertain. Germline V lookup: CDR1 SSHAT, CDR2 FNYEAQ (reference sequence). The CDR3 consists of 13 residues. Trimming left V 2 bases short and J 5 bases short, with 9 bases between. CDR3 residues: CASSLTRYYGYTF. As DNA, the CDR3 is TGTGCCAGCAGCTTAACCAGGTATTATGGCTACACCTTC.

This chain joins TRBV2 and TRBJ2-7; D gene unclear. Germline V lookup: CDR1 SNHLY, CDR2 FYNNEI. The CDR3 totals 13 residues. Trimming pared 5 bases from V and 6 bases from J, leaving 14 bases between. The CDR3 is CASSSGSSLEQYF. CDR3 sequence (DNA): TGTGCCAGCAGTTCCGGGTCATCTCTCGAGCAGTACTTC.